This is a list of T cell receptor beta chains from one sample in a study of T cell responses to AZD1222 COVID-19 vaccine. Produced via immunoSEQ multiplex PCR; TCRdb's table is partial and in-frame only. The sample contains 110,000 or so clones, 75% to 90% of which appear only once. Sequencing was performed on peripheral blood, taken on day 0 of AZD1222 vaccination. The receptors shown here come from an adult in good health. The CDR3 runs from the conserved cysteine through the conserved F or W. A D gene is named only where the DNA matches it firmly. Only part of the rows carry a size: once, few, many, or a class if the clone is expanded.

J: TRBJ2-1; V: TRBV11-2; size: -; D: -; DNA: TGTGCCAGCAGCCCCCGGCTAGGGGAGAGCTCCTACAATGAGCAGTTCTTC; CDR3: CASSPRLGESSYNEQFF
J: TRBJ1-1; V: TRBV15; size: -; D: TRBD1; DNA: TGTGCCACCAGCAGAAGACAGGGGGCAACCATGAACACTGAAGCTTTCTTT; CDR3: CATSRRQGATMNTEAFF
J: TRBJ2-2; V: TRBV20-1; size: -; D: -; DNA: TGCAGTGCTAGTTACAGCCTGAACACCGGGGAGCTGTTTTTT; CDR3: CSASYSLNTGELFF
J: TRBJ1-4; V: TRBV19; size: -; D: -; DNA: TGTGCCAGTAGTATACGGGTGGGTGAAAAACTGTTTTTT; CDR3: CASSIRVGEKLFF
J: TRBJ1-4; V: TRBV7-9; size: -; D: -; DNA: TGTGCCAGCAGCCGGACGGTCTCCCTTGAAAAACTGTTTTTT; CDR3: CASSRTVSLEKLFF
J: TRBJ2-1; V: TRBV21-1; size: -; D: -; DNA: TGTGCCAGCAGCACCGGGACAGGGTGTAATGAGCAGTTCTTC; CDR3: CASSTGTGCNEQFF
J: TRBJ2-5; V: TRBV19; size: -; D: TRBD2; DNA: TGTGCCAGTAGAGGACTAGCGGCCCAAGAGACCCAGTACTTC; CDR3: CASRGLAAQETQYF
J: TRBJ1-2; V: TRBV24-1; size: few; D: TRBD1; DNA: TGTGCCACCAGCGACTCCCGGGCCAGGGGGCGCTTGGACTATGGCTACACCTTC; CDR3: CATSDSRARGRLDYGYTF
J: TRBJ1-5; V: TRBV7-3; size: once; D: TRBD1; DNA: TGTGCCAGCAGCAAGTCCGGGACAGGGAATCAGCCCCAGCATTTT; CDR3: CASSKSGTGNQPQHF
J: TRBJ2-3; V: TRBV11-3; size: -; D: TRBD2; DNA: TGTGCCAGCAGCCTGGGACTAGCGGGGGGGCGCACAGATACGCAGTATTTT; CDR3: CASSLGLAGGRTDTQYF
J: TRBJ2-3; V: TRBV6-5; size: few; D: -; DNA: TGTGCCAGCAGTTACTCGCCAGAAGGAGATACGCAGTATTTT; CDR3: CASSYSPEGDTQYF
J: TRBJ1-5; V: TRBV5-6; size: few; D: -; DNA: TGTGCCAGCAGCCTGTCAGGGGACTGGGTCAATCAGCCCCAGCATTTT; CDR3: CASSLSGDWVNQPQHF
J: TRBJ1-1; V: TRBV27; size: -; D: TRBD1; DNA: TGTGCCAGCAGTATCCGGGACAGGGGCTTCGTTTTCTTT; CDR3: CASSIRDRGFVFF
J: TRBJ1-3; V: TRBV12-5; size: -; D: -; DNA: TGTGCTAGTGGTTTGGTACTATCCTCGGGGCCCCGCTCTGGAAACACCATATATTTT; CDR3: CASGLVLSSGPRSGNTIYF
J: TRBJ2-5; V: TRBV9; size: -; D: -; DNA: TGTGCCAGCAGCGCCAGGGCGAGGGTGCAGGAGACCCAGTACTTC; CDR3: CASSARARVQETQYF
J: TRBJ2-7; V: TRBV6-2/TRBV6-3; size: -; D: -; DNA: TGTGCCAGCAGTTACTCGACCCTTGGGGAGACGAAGCCCTACGAGCAGTACTTC; CDR3: CASSYSTLGETKPYEQYF
J: TRBJ1-5; V: TRBV27; size: -; D: -; DNA: TGTGCCAGCAGATCCGGGCAAGGGGATCAGCCCCAGCATTTT; CDR3: CASRSGQGDQPQHF
J: TRBJ2-2; V: TRBV13; size: -; D: -; DNA: TGTGCCAGCAGCTCACCTGGACAGTACACCGGGGAGCTGTTTTTT; CDR3: CASSSPGQYTGELFF
J: TRBJ2-2; V: TRBV10-3; size: -; D: -; DNA: TGTGCCATCAGGGAGACAGGCTACGGGGAGCTGTTTTTT; CDR3: CAIRETGYGELFF
J: TRBJ2-7; V: TRBV30; size: -; D: TRBD2; DNA: TGTGCCTGGAGGGGACTAGTAAACGAGCAGTACTTC; CDR3: CAWRGLVNEQYF
J: TRBJ1-5; V: TRBV15; size: -; D: -; DNA: TGTGCCACCAGCAATTCAGGGCGGCAAGATCAGCCCCAGCATTTT; CDR3: CATSNSGRQDQPQHF